The next 27 T cell receptor beta chains were all read from a single sample in a study of regulatory T cells in long-lasting Graves disease. Construction of the TCR beta libraries employed iRepertoire HTBI primers in conjunction with Arm-PCR of CDR3 regions. Via MiXCR, TCRdb re-called the multiplex PCR reads, giving one row per CDR3 protein. The sample carries hundreds of thousands of distinct CDR3 sequences, 15% to 20% recorded once. Time point reported: newly diagnosed GD, antithyroid drugs for less than 3 months. The TCR library used RNA extracted from PBMCs. This same sample was also part of a study on T cells in Graves' hyperthyroidism and ophthalmopathy.

The specimen comprised peripheral blood mononuclear cells (PBMCs), sampled at new diagnosis, from a patient treated with antithyroid drugs. The receptors were gathered from a woman aged 35-65 years with Graves disease.

This clonotype was detected only a few times. The chain recombines TRBV4-1 with TRBJ1-4; D gene ambiguous. Germline loops: CDR1 MGHRA, CDR2 YSYEKL. The germline V and J ends were trimmed by 3 bases and 3 bases, with 11 bases remaining between them. The CDR3 covers 15 residues. DNA for the CDR3: TGCGCCAGCAGCCAGACCAAAGGTCCTAATGAAAAACTGTTTTTT. It codes for CASSQTKGPNEKLFF.

CDR3 sequence: CASETGYNSPLHF. The CDR3 bases are TGTGCCAGCGAGACAGGCTATAATTCACCCCTCCACTTT. The chain combines TRBV2 with TRBJ1-6, with a tentative D call TRBD1 (6 bases). The CDR3 consists of 13 residues. The germline CDR1 and CDR2 sequences are SNHLY and FYNNEI. Trimming left V 8 bases short and J 3 bases short, with 8 bases between.

This clonotype was seen repeatedly, ten times or more. The chain links TRBV2 to TRBJ1-5; tentatively, D is TRBD1 (6 bases). The CDR3 loop spans 17 amino acids. Trimming removed 2 bases from V and 0 bases from J, with 14 bases in between. Germline CDR1 SNHLY, CDR2 FYNNEI. The CDR3 here is CASSENPDRYSNQPQHF. The DNA for the CDR3 is TGTGCCAGCAGTGAAAACCCTGACAGGTATAGCAATCAGCCCCAGCATTTT.

Notes on this clonotype: Just one base apart from a much larger clone, this may be a read error. The chain uses TRBV29-1 and TRBJ2-5; TRBD2 agrees at 8 bases. CDR1 SQVTM and CDR2 ANQGSEA come from the germline V gene. The ends lost 1 base at V and 5 bases at J; junction bases unmatched: 15. CDR3 size: 17 residues. The CDR3 loop is CSVEAASGGGLAETQYF. The CDR3 coding sequence is TGCAGCGTTGAAGCGGCGTCGGGGGGGGGCCTTGCTGAGACCCAGTACTTC.

This clonotype was seen many times. The chain couples TRBV20-1 to TRBJ1-5; tentatively, D is TRBD1 (5 bases). Trimming removed 4 bases at V and 2 bases at J, with 12 bases between. Per the germline V gene, CDR1 is DFQATT and CDR2 is SNEGSKA (reference sequence). This CDR3 spans 14 amino acids. The CDR3: CSATPPRGNQPQHF. The CDR3 DNA is TGCAGTGCTACCCCTCCCAGGGGCAATCAGCCCCAGCATTTT.

This clonotype was detected ten times or more. The chain uses TRBV12-3 or TRBV12-4 and TRBJ1-6; D is undetermined. The V end was cut by 6 bases, the J end by 2 bases, with 11 bases between. There are 15 residues in the CDR3. The CDR3 nucleotides are TGTGCCAGCAGAAGTCTAAACCCCTATAATTCACCCCTCCACTTT. Translating it yields CASRSLNPYNSPLHF.

The V and J genes are TRBV20-1 and TRBJ2-3, with 7 bases fitting TRBD1. V was pared by 6 bases and J by 3 bases, with 9 bases of the junction left unmatched. Germline V gene sequence: CDR1 DFQATT, CDR2 SNEGSKA (reference sequence). This CDR3 comprises 14 residues. CDR3 region: CSALNPGGTDTQYF. The CDR3 DNA reads TGCAGTGCCCTGAATCCAGGGGGTACAGATACGCAGTATTTT.

V gene TRBV20-1 combines with J gene TRBJ2-2, with 7 bases fitting TRBD2. The junction had 6 bases not matched to a gene; V was cut back by 0 bases and J by 5 bases. Per germline, CDR1 DFQATT and CDR2 SNEGSKA (reference sequence). The CDR3 extends over 15 amino acids. The CDR3 is CSARDVAGVTGELFF. Here the CDR3 DNA reads TGCAGTGCTAGAGATGTGGCGGGGGTGACCGGGGAGCTGTTTTTT.

There are many counts of this clonotype. The chain joins TRBV11-2 to TRBJ1-1; a weak D match, TRBD1 (5 bases). Trimming removed 6 bases at V and 1 base at J, with 18 bases between. The CDR3 has 16 residues. CDR1 SGHAT and CDR2 FQNNGV come from the germline V gene. The CDR3 nucleotides read TGTGCCAGCAGGAGTCTTCAGGGTAGGCAGAACACTGAAGCTTTCTTT. This encodes CASRSLQGRQNTEAFF. Variable domain in full (rest from reference TRBV11-2 and TRBJ1-1): EAGVAQSPRYKIIEKRQSVAFWCNPISGHATLYWYQQILGQGPKLLIQFQNNGVVDDSQLPKDRFSAERLKGVDSTLKIQPAKLEDSAVYLCASRSLQGRQNTEAFFGQGTRLTVV.

As DNA, the CDR3 is TGTGCCAGCTTTGCCCCGGAGGGCCAAGAGACCCAGTACTTC. Amino acids: CASFAPEGQETQYF. V and J are TRBV28 and TRBJ2-5, with a weak D call TRBD2 (6 bases). The CDR3 has 14 residues. CDR1 and CDR2 (germline): MDHEN, SYDVKM. V was clipped by 8 bases and J by 1 base, with 14 bases between them. The full variable domain, in which reference TRBV28 and TRBJ2-5 provide the parts outside the CDR3, is DVKVTQSSRYLVKRTGEKVFLECVQDMDHENMFWYRQDPGLGLRLIYFSYDVKMKEKGDIPEGYSVSREKKERFSLILESASTNQTSMYLCASFAPEGQETQYFGPGTRLLVL.

This clonotype occurred a few times. The chain links TRBV14 to TRBJ2-5, with TRBD1 matching 8 bases. Germline V lookup: CDR1 SGHDN, CDR2 FVKESK. This CDR3 has 18 amino acids. V trimming: 2 bases; J trimming: 6 bases; junction bases outside the gene matches: 17. This chain's CDR3 is CASSQRSPGRGHLKTQYF. DNA for the CDR3: TGTGCCAGCAGCCAAAGGTCCCCGGGCAGGGGGCACCTGAAGACCCAGTACTTC.

A word on this clonotype: A far larger clone is one nucleotide away, so this likely arose from a read error. The rearrangement joins TRBV11-2 to TRBJ2-3, with TRBD2 matching over 13 bases. V shed 5 bases and J 4 bases; nucleotides not matched to a gene: 3. CDR3 size: 15 residues. Germline V gene lookup returns CDR1 SGHAT and CDR2 FQNNGV. The CDR3 here is CASSGTSGVPDTQYF. The DNA of the CDR3 is TGTGCCAGCAGCGGGACTAGCGGGGTACCAGATACGCAGTATTTT.

This clonotype came up many times. J is TRBJ1-4 and V is TRBV3-1; D may be TRBD1 (5 bases). CDR1 is LGHDT and CDR2 is YNNKEL in the germline V gene (reference sequence). The CDR3 totals 15 residues. Deletions cut 2 bases from V and 7 bases from J, with 14 bases between. CDR3 loop: CASSQRGPGSEKLFF. CDR3 nucleotides: TGTGCCAGCAGCCAACGGGGCCCTGGGAGTGAAAAACTGTTTTTT.

Regarding this clonotype: Since a much larger clone is just one base distant, this may be a read error. The V call is TRBV11-2, the J call TRBJ1-2; weak D call: TRBD1 (6 bases). The CDR3 consists of 16 residues. Per the germline V gene, CDR1 is SGHAT and CDR2 is FQNNGV. The chain's CDR3 is CASSLGTAGVLYDYTF. The CDR3 region has the DNA TGTGCCAGCAGCTTGGGGACCGCAGGGGTTTTGTATGACTACACCTTC.

This clonotype was seen only a few times. V gene TRBV19 combines with J gene TRBJ2-7, with D perhaps matching TRBD1 (6 bases). With 5 bases removed from V and 2 bases from J, the gap between germline ends came to 19 bases. This CDR3 contains 16 residues. The germline CDR1 and CDR2 sequences are LNHDA and SQIVND (reference sequence). This CDR3 is CASSPSGEGRPYEQYF. In DNA form, the CDR3 reads TGTGCCAGTAGTCCCTCAGGGGAAGGTCGGCCCTACGAGCAGTACTTC.

A note on this clonotype: The junction departs from the called germline gene at one end, perhaps through a read error. This rearrangement joins TRBV5-1 to TRBJ2-3, with TRBD2 matching over 9 bases. Germline lookup yields CDR1 SGHRS and CDR2 YFSETQ. CDR3 length: 17 amino acids. The chain's CDR3 is CASSVLTSGNGTDTQYF. CDR3 sequence (DNA): TGTGCCAGCAGCGTATTGACTAGCGGAAACGGGACAGATACGCAGTATTTT.

This clonotype was seen many times. V is TRBV5-6 and J is TRBJ2-5, with D unclear. Trimming pared 2 bases from V and 5 bases from J, leaving 4 bases between. There are 11 residues in the CDR3. CDR1 SGHDT and CDR2 YYEEEE come from the germline V gene. The CDR3 sequence: CASSFSETQYF. CDR3 DNA sequence: TGTGCCAGCAGCTTTTCGGAGACCCAGTACTTC. The full variable domain, with the rest looked up from reference TRBV5-6 and TRBJ2-5, is DAGVTQSPTHLIKTRGQQVTLRCSPKSGHDTVSWYQQALGQGPQFIFQYYEEEERQRGNFPDRFSGHQFPNYSSELNVNALLLGDSALYLCASSFSETQYFGPGTRLLVL.

This clonotype occurred a few times. V is TRBV11-1 and J is TRBJ2-7; 9 bases fit TRBD1. Germline V lookup: CDR1 SGHAT, CDR2 FQDESV (reference sequence). The CDR3 is 15 residues long. The junction had 7 bases not matched to a gene; V was cut back by 5 bases and J by 2 bases. CDR3 in amino acids: CASSTGQGRTYEQYF. In nucleotides, the CDR3 is TGTGCCAGCAGCACCGGACAGGGGAGGACCTACGAGCAGTACTTC.

As to this clonotype: A much larger clonotype is one base distant, so this may be a read error. The chain combines TRBV2 with TRBJ2-7; no reliable D call. The CDR3 sequence is 13 residues long. Germline assignment: CDR1 SNHLY and CDR2 FYNNEI. CDR3 nucleotide sequence: TGTGCCAGAAGTGAAGCGCTTCATCCCGAGCAGTACTTC. It encodes CARSEALHPEQYF.

This clonotype showed up many times. As DNA, the CDR3 is TGTGCCAGCAGTTTGCTGCTCGTCGGTCCAGCTTTCTTT. It codes for CASSLLLVGPAFF. The chain employs TRBV12-3 or TRBV12-4 and TRBJ1-1, with no clear D. V was trimmed by 3 bases and J by 10 bases, leaving 15 bases between them. There are 13 residues in the CDR3.

This clonotype showed up many times. This sequence joins TRBV24-1 and TRBJ2-3; 10 nucleotides align to TRBD1. V lost 4 bases and J lost 6; bases outside the gene matches: 3. In germline, CDR1 is KGHDR, CDR2 SFDVKD. This CDR3 has 14 residues. The CDR3 loop reads CATSETGGWDTQYF. The CDR3 nucleotides read TGTGCCACCAGTGAGACAGGGGGCTGGGATACGCAGTATTTT.

This chain joins TRBV10-3 and TRBJ1-1; D is unclear. The CDR3 spans 14 residues. The germline V and J ends were trimmed by 0 bases and 6 bases, with 11 bases remaining between them. Germline CDR1 is ENHRY and CDR2 is SYGVKD. CDR3 loop: CAISESTQGSEAFF. The CDR3 nucleotides are TGTGCCATCAGTGAGTCGACCCAAGGCTCTGAAGCTTTCTTT.

The rearrangement links TRBV19 to TRBJ2-2, with 7 bases lining up with TRBD1. With 3 bases clipped from V and 4 bases from J, the junction kept 11 bases outside the gene matches. The CDR3 loop spans 17 amino acids. Germline V gene sequence: CDR1 LNHDA, CDR2 SQIVND (reference sequence). CDR3 DNA: TGTGCCAGTAGTATGGCGCAAGGGGGCGGCCCCACCGGGGAGCTGTTTTTT. This codes for CASSMAQGGGPTGELFF.

The gene calls are TRBV19 and TRBJ2-1, with TRBD2 matching 16 bases. CDR3 length equals 17 residues. Trimming removed 3 bases from V and 5 bases from J; junction bases left unmatched: 4. Germline V gene data show CDR1 as LNHDA and CDR2 as SQIVND (reference sequence). The CDR3 DNA reads as TGTGCCAGTAGTATCTCCGGGACTAGCGGGGGGGACAATGAGCAGTTCTTC. Protein: CASSISGTSGGDNEQFF.

This clonotype came up many times. The J gene is TRBJ1-1, the V gene TRBV7-2; 7 bases line up with TRBD1. The J segment lost 4 bases and the V segment lost 5 bases, leaving 19 bases of the junction unmatched. Germline V gene sequence: CDR1 SGHTA, CDR2 FQGNSA. CDR3 length equals 18 residues. CDR3 in DNA: TGTGCCAGCAGCCCATCCCCTGAGACAGGGTTTCGGGGCACTGAAGCTTTCTTT. Translated: CASSPSPETGFRGTEAFF.

A word on this clonotype: A far larger clone is only one base removed, so a read error is likely. The chain recombines TRBV6-5 with TRBJ2-1; weak D call: TRBD2 (5 bases). Germline CDR1 reads MNHEY; CDR2 reads SVGAGI. The CDR3 length is 14 residues. CDR3 coding DNA: TGTGCCAACAGTTACAACGGGGCCTACAATGAGCAGTTCTTC. It is translated as CANSYNGAYNEQFF.

In this sample, this clonotype turned up many times. The V gene is TRBV5-1, the J gene TRBJ1-1, with a tentative D call TRBD1 (5 bases). Germline-derived CDR1 and CDR2 are SGHRS and YFSETQ. CDR3 length equals 12 residues. With 3 bases removed from V and 11 bases from J, the gap between germline ends came to 14 bases. This CDR3 reads CASSSRRGDAFF. The CDR3 nucleotides read TGCGCCAGCAGCTCCCGACGGGGCGATGCTTTCTTT.